These 29 T cell receptor beta chains originate from one sample sequenced in a study of blood T cells in healthy people across ages (dated by TCRdb to between 2014 and 2016). The library was built by means of 5' RACE. TCRdb lists the instrument as Illumina HiSeq 2500. The second PCR ran for about 6 to 12 cycles and used a J-beta primer mix along with a sample-barcoded 5' primer. TCRdb reworked the public reads: Q25 trimming with fastp, MiXCR clone assembly, productive beta chains retained. Rows merge per CDR3 protein into single entries with the most common DNA and genes. In this sample the table shows roughly 1,500,000 distinct CDR3 sequences, around 39% of which occur a single time. The leading ten clones occupy 7% to 9% of the sample. The sample was blood. The receptor set was obtained from a woman between 18 and 29 years old in good health.

This clonotype was detected a few times. The V gene is TRBV7-9, the J gene TRBJ2-7; TRBD1 matches 10 bases. TRBJ2-5 explains the end of the DNA better; the J call may be wrong. This CDR3 comprises 16 residues. Germline V CDR1 and CDR2: SEHNR, FQNEAQ (reference sequence). Written as DNA, the CDR3 is TGTGCCAGCAGCTTATCCGGACAGGGGGGGTTGAAGACCCAGTACTTC. Translating gives CASSLSGQGGLKTQYF.

This clonotype was detected a few times. The DNA of the CDR3 is TGTGCCAGCACCCTCGCCTGGGGCACTGAAGCTTTCTTT. It yields the protein CASTLAWGTEAFF. The chain couples TRBV12-3 or TRBV12-4 to TRBJ1-1; D remains ambiguous. The length of the CDR3 is 13 residues. With 7 bases removed from V and 4 bases from J, the gap between germline ends came to 13 bases.

The chain uses TRBV6-1 and TRBJ2-7; D unclear. The V gene's germline CDR1 is MNHNS and CDR2 SASEGT. The CDR3 sequence is 10 residues long. V was trimmed by 5 bases and J by 5 bases, leaving 4 bases between them. The CDR3 nucleotides read TGTGCCAGCAGTATAGACGAGCAGTACTTC. This gives the protein CASSIDEQYF.

This clonotype was detected only once. J is TRBJ2-7 and V is TRBV5-1, with TRBD1 matching over 8 bases. Germline V CDR1 and CDR2: SGHRS, YFSETQ. This CDR3 has 15 residues. The V gene end was trimmed by 1 base and the J gene end by 11 bases; junction bases not matched to a gene: 14. CDR3 DNA sequence: TGCGCCAGCAGCTTGTCGGGACAGGCCTCGCGAGCAGAGTACTTC. It codes for CASSLSGQASRAEYF.

This clonotype was found a few times. The J gene is TRBJ2-1, the V gene TRBV2, with D perhaps TRBD2 (5 bases). Germline CDR1 is SNHLY and CDR2 is FYNNEI. The V end lost 6 bases, the J end lost 8 bases, and 17 bases lay between the germline ends. This CDR3 is 14 amino acids long. CDR3 sequence reads: CASSPPASRDEQFF. The CDR3 DNA is TGTGCCAGCAGCCCGCCGGCTAGCCGGGATGAGCAGTTCTTC. Using reference TRBV2 and TRBJ2-1 for the parts outside the CDR3, the full variable domain is EPEVTQTPSHQVTQMGQEVILRCVPISNHLYFYWYRQILGQKVEFLVSFYNNEISEKSEIFDDQFSVERPDGSNFTLKIRSTKLEDSAMYFCASSPPASRDEQFFGPGTRLTVL.

The CDR3 bases are TGTGCCAGCAGCCAGGATACCGGGACGACGGGAGAGACCCAGTACTTC. It codes for CASSQDTGTTGETQYF. The chain couples TRBV3-1 to TRBJ2-5; D may match TRBD1 or TRBD2 (5 bases each). Trimming took 3 bases from V and 4 from J, leaving 18 bases between them. This CDR3 contains 16 residues. Per germline, CDR1 LGHDT and CDR2 YNNKEL (reference sequence).

This clonotype was seen only a few times. The CDR3 DNA follows: TGCGCCAGCAGCCAAGTCGGGAAGGGGTTCTATGGCTACACCTTC. As protein: CASSQVGKGFYGYTF. The V and J genes are TRBV4-1 and TRBJ1-2, with a weak D call TRBD1 (5 bases). The CDR3 sequence is 15 residues long. The germline V gene has CDR1 MGHRA and CDR2 YSYEKL. V lost 1 base and J lost 4, with 13 bases in between.

The chain joins TRBV20-1 to TRBJ1-6; no definite D call. The CDR3 runs to 14 residues. V was shortened by 4 bases and J by 9 bases, with 16 bases between the two germline ends. Germline V gives CDR1 DFQATT, CDR2 SNEGSKA (reference sequence). The CDR3 DNA sequence: TGCAGTGCTATTGAAGTCCCCGCAAGTTCACCCCTCCACTTT. Translated: CSAIEVPASSPLHF.

Remarks on this clonotype: Given a much more abundant clone one base away, this may be a read error. V usage is TRBV29-1 and J usage is TRBJ2-5; D may match TRBD1 or TRBD2 (6 bases each). Germline lookup yields CDR1 SQVTM and CDR2 ANQGSEA. The CDR3 sequence is 14 residues long. The V end was cut by 7 bases, the J end by 11 bases, with 26 bases between. In nucleotides, the CDR3 is TGCAGCGCAGCGGGCCGGACAGACTACAATGAGCAGTACTTC. Protein: CSAAGRTDYNEQYF.

The chain couples TRBV27 to TRBJ2-1; 12 nucleotides align to TRBD2. The CDR3 consists of 18 residues. Germline-derived CDR1 and CDR2 are MNHEY and SMNVEV (reference sequence). The junction had 7 bases not matched to a gene; V was cut back by 1 base and J by 3 bases. CDR3 sequence: CASSLYSSGRAVYNEQFF. DNA for the CDR3: TGTGCCAGCAGTTTATATTCTAGCGGGAGGGCCGTCTACAATGAGCAGTTCTTC.

There are a few counts of this clonotype. This may be a read error, as it is one base from a much larger clone. Here the CDR3 DNA reads TGCAGTGCTAGAGATATCCGAGCGGGAGCCTACGAGCAGTACTTC. Translation: CSARDIRAGAYEQYF. The chain combines TRBV20-1 with TRBJ2-7; 8 bases match TRBD2. The CDR3 sequence is 15 residues long. From germline, CDR1 is DFQATT and CDR2 SNEGSKA (reference sequence). Losses at the gene ends were 0 bases for V and 2 bases for J; bases not matched to a gene: 6.

This clonotype was detected only a few times. The V call is TRBV9, the J call TRBJ2-5; 12 bases map to TRBD2. Germline V gene lookup returns CDR1 SGDLS and CDR2 YYNGEE. This CDR3 is 17 amino acids long. V shed 0 bases and J 11 bases; nucleotides not matched to a gene: 14. CDR3 bases: TGTGCCAGCAGCGTAGGGCCTACTAGCGGGAGGAGTCGGGAGCAGTACTTC. It yields the protein CASSVGPTSGRSREQYF.

This clonotype turned up a few times. This chain links TRBV7-2 with TRBJ1-2; D call uncertain. The CDR3 runs 13 residues. The V gene's germline CDR1 is SGHTA and CDR2 FQGNSA. V was trimmed by 5 bases and J by 8 bases, leaving 15 bases between them. The CDR3 loop reads CASSPMARSGYTF. DNA of the CDR3: TGTGCCAGCAGCCCCATGGCCAGATCGGGCTACACCTTC.

This rearrangement joins TRBV18 to TRBJ1-2, with 9 bases that match TRBD1. Germline trimming cut 5 bases from V and 3 bases from J; bases unmatched to any gene: 16. CDR3 length: 18 residues. CDR1 is KGHSH and CDR2 is LQKENI in the germline V gene. The CDR3 sequence is CASSTSPGTGKGDYGYTF. CDR3 bases: TGTGCCAGCTCAACGAGTCCCGGGACAGGGAAGGGTGACTATGGCTACACCTTC.

The rearrangement joins TRBV27 to TRBJ2-1; the match to TRBD2 covers 13 bases. Germline CDR1 reads MNHEY; CDR2 reads SMNVEV (reference sequence). V dropped 5 bases and J dropped 4; count of bases not matched to a gene: 14. This CDR3 spans 19 amino acids. The CDR3 DNA sequence: TGTGCCAGCAGTGCCCTTCGGACTAGCGGGAGACTCTGGTACAATGAGCAGTTCTTC. Translated: CASSALRTSGRLWYNEQFF.

J is TRBJ2-3 and V is TRBV6-5; TRBD2 is a possible D gene (6 bases). Trimming cost V 2 bases and J 5 bases, with 17 bases left between them. The CDR3 contains 16 residues. Per the germline V gene, CDR1 is MNHEY and CDR2 is SVGAGI. The CDR3 nucleotides are TGTGCCAGCAGTTACCGGCCGGGACTTGGGGGAGATACGCAGTATTTT. It specifies CASSYRPGLGGDTQYF.

The rearrangement links TRBV12-3 or TRBV12-4 to TRBJ2-2; D assignment may be TRBD1 or TRBD2 (5 bases each). The CDR3 has 15 residues. With 3 bases removed from V and 4 bases from J, the gap between germline ends came to 12 bases. The CDR3 reads CASSFTRGGTGELFF. In DNA, the CDR3 is TGTGCCAGCAGTTTTACTCGGGGCGGCACCGGGGAGCTGTTTTTT.

V usage is TRBV5-1 and J usage is TRBJ2-1, with 9 nucleotides matching TRBD1. V dropped 1 base and J dropped 2; count of bases not matched to a gene: 4. The CDR3 extends over 16 amino acids. The germline V gene encodes CDR1 SGHRS and CDR2 YFSETQ. The CDR3 region is CASSLWGQGTYNEQFF. CDR3 nucleotide sequence: TGCGCCAGCAGCTTGTGGGGACAGGGTACCTACAATGAGCAGTTCTTC.

The chain uses TRBV6-5 and TRBJ1-2; 9 bases agree with TRBD1. The germline CDR1 and CDR2 sequences are MNHEY and SVGAGI. The CDR3 length is 16 residues. V gave up 8 bases and J gave up 0 bases; unmatched junction bases: 10. Here the CDR3 reads CASARGTGTSNYGYTF. As DNA, the CDR3 is TGTGCCAGCGCCCGCGGGACAGGGACTTCTAACTATGGCTACACCTTC.

This clonotype appeared a few times. The chain employs TRBV13 and TRBJ2-7; D unresolved. The CDR3 totals 14 residues. Germline loops: CDR1 PRHDT, CDR2 FYEKMQ (reference sequence). Trimming stripped 5 bases from V and 6 bases from J, with 17 bases between. CDR3 coding DNA: TGTGCCAGCAGCGCCACGGGTCTTGCCGCCGAGCAGTACTTC. This codes for CASSATGLAAEQYF.

The CDR3: CSVAPGGHYEQYF. CDR3 in DNA: TGCAGCGTTGCTCCGGGGGGTCACTACGAGCAGTACTTC. The chain joins TRBV29-1 to TRBJ2-7, with 7 bases aligning to TRBD2. J gave up 3 bases and V 4 bases, and 6 bases lay outside the gene matches. CDR1 and CDR2 (germline): SQVTM, ANQGSEA. The CDR3 spans 13 residues.

The CDR3 DNA reads as TGTGCCACCAGTGGTGTGGGGGCTTCATACACCGGGGAGCTGTTTTTT. Its protein is CATSGVGASYTGELFF. This chain uses TRBV24-1 with TRBJ2-2; tentative D call: TRBD1 (6 bases). CDR1 and CDR2 from the germline V gene are KGHDR and SFDVKD. V dropped 5 bases and J dropped 3 bases, with 15 bases sitting between them. The CDR3 has 16 residues.

The chain carries TRBV4-1 and TRBJ2-7; maybe TRBD2 (5 bases). Germline CDR1 and CDR2: MGHRA and YSYEKL. The germline V and J ends were trimmed by 2 bases and 7 bases, with 18 bases remaining between them. The CDR3 sequence is 15 residues long. In nucleotides, the CDR3 is TGCGCCAGCAGCCAACTATTAGAGCGGTACAATGAGCAGTACTTC. Its protein product is CASSQLLERYNEQYF.

A few counts support this clonotype. This chain uses TRBV27 with TRBJ2-7; D gene ambiguous. Germline loops: CDR1 MNHEY, CDR2 SMNVEV (reference sequence). There are 11 residues in the CDR3. Trimming cost V 6 bases and J 3 bases, with 6 bases left between them. In DNA, the CDR3 is TGTGCCAGCAGACACCACTACGAGCAGTACTTC. This sequence encodes CASRHHYEQYF.

The chain links TRBV9 to TRBJ2-3, with D possibly being TRBD1 (6 bases). Germline V gene lookup returns CDR1 SGDLS and CDR2 YYNGEE. Trimming pared 6 bases from V and 0 bases from J, leaving 11 bases between. The CDR3 covers 14 residues. The CDR3 spells CASNTGFSTDTQYF. As DNA, the CDR3 is TGTGCCAGCAACACAGGGTTTAGCACAGATACGCAGTATTTT.

The chain recombines TRBV29-1 with TRBJ2-3; no reliable D call. Germline V gene lookup returns CDR1 SQVTM and CDR2 ANQGSEA. Trimming stripped 2 bases from V and 4 bases from J, with 13 bases between. The CDR3 length is 14 residues. CDR3 amino acids: CSVEPPPGSDTQYF. The CDR3 region has the DNA TGCAGCGTTGAACCCCCCCCTGGTTCAGATACGCAGTATTTT.

This rearrangement joins TRBV20-1 to TRBJ2-6, with D uncertain. The CDR3 runs 15 residues. The V and J ends lost 6 bases and 0 bases respectively, with 12 bases between them. Germline V gene lookup returns CDR1 DFQATT and CDR2 SNEGSKA (reference sequence). The CDR3 sequence: CSAPGPGSGANVLTF. The CDR3 bases are TGCAGTGCCCCTGGGCCTGGCTCTGGGGCCAACGTCCTGACTTTC.

This clonotype was seen a handful of times. The V and J genes are TRBV9 and TRBJ2-7, with TRBD2 identical over 11 bases. Trimming removed 4 bases from V and 1 base from J; junction bases left unmatched: 10. The germline V gene has CDR1 SGDLS and CDR2 YYNGEE. The CDR3 runs 17 residues. This chain's CDR3 is CASSPPSGGLSSYEQYF. The CDR3 DNA reads TGTGCCAGCAGCCCTCCTAGCGGGGGGCTGAGTTCCTACGAGCAGTACTTC.

This CDR3 is CASSGGPYTDTQYF. Here the CDR3 DNA reads TGCGCCAGCAGTGGGGGGCCCTACACAGATACGCAGTATTTT. The chain links TRBV10-1 to TRBJ2-3, with D possibly being TRBD1 (6 bases). Germline V CDR1 and CDR2: WNHNN, SYGVQD (reference sequence). V dropped 4 bases and J dropped 2 bases, with 10 bases sitting between them. The CDR3 length is 14 residues.